The 30 T cell receptor beta chains listed next were all sequenced from one sample in a study of cytomegalovirus exposure and HLA in healthy donors. PCR employed 60 Vbeta and 13 Jbeta primers. The repertoire was sequenced with immunoSEQ multiplex PCR; TCRdb's copy has only in-frame clones and lacks some. This sample yields approximately 170,000 clones, of which over 80% are seen a single time; roughly 2% belongs to the top ten. Source material: PBMCs. The receptors were sampled from a human donor in good health.

The rearrangement uses TRBV4-1 and TRBJ2-6; D gene ambiguous. The germline gives CDR1 MGHRA, CDR2 YSYEKL. Trimming removed 6 bases at V and 0 bases at J, with 21 bases between. The length of the CDR3 is 19 residues. CDR3 residues: CASRRIQGGRDSGANVLTF. The CDR3 DNA follows: TGCGCCAGCAGGCGGATTCAAGGTGGCAGAGACTCTGGGGCCAACGTCCTGACTTTC.

CDR3 residues: CASSPSWDTINQPQHF. In DNA form, the CDR3 reads TGTGCCAGCTCACCAAGTTGGGACACTATCAATCAGCCCCAGCATTTT. The V call is TRBV18, the J call TRBJ1-5; D is perhaps TRBD1 (6 bases). V was cut by 2 bases and J by 3 bases, with 14 bases left in between. Germline lookup yields CDR1 KGHSH and CDR2 LQKENI. This CDR3 region has 16 residues.

V and J are TRBV19 and TRBJ1-1, with 8 bases that match TRBD1. CDR3 size: 15 residues. CDR1 LNHDA and CDR2 SQIVND come from the germline V gene (reference sequence). V lost 4 bases and J lost 5; bases outside the gene matches: 9. The CDR3 sequence: CASSRPDRGETEAFF. The CDR3, as DNA: TGTGCCAGTAGTAGGCCCGACAGGGGTGAAACTGAAGCTTTCTTT.

The genes are TRBV2 and TRBJ1-2; D might be TRBD1 (5 bases). CDR1 and CDR2 (germline): SNHLY, FYNNEI. Trimming removed 6 bases from V and 6 bases from J, with 11 bases in between. This CDR3 region has 12 residues. CDR3 coding DNA: TGTGCCAGCAGCCGGGACTTAGATGGCTACACCTTC. This codes for CASSRDLDGYTF.

The rearrangement links TRBV23-1 to TRBJ1-1; no clear D. Being an ORF, TRBV23-1 has a function that is uncertain. The CDR3 covers 15 residues. V was cut by 7 bases and J by 10 bases, with 25 bases left in between. This CDR3 reads CASTNQAGTMWGAFF. CDR3 coding DNA: TGCGCCAGCACTAACCAAGCGGGAACGATGTGGGGAGCTTTCTTT.

The V and J genes are TRBV4-3 and TRBJ1-3; perhaps TRBD1 as D (6 bases). Trimming took off 0 bases at V and 3 bases at J, with 12 bases between the two ends. The CDR3 runs 16 residues. CDR1 is LGHNA, CDR2 YSLEER, per germline. The CDR3 sequence is CASSQDSTGSGNTIYF. The CDR3 DNA reads as TGCGCCAGCAGCCAAGACTCAACAGGGAGTGGAAACACCATATATTTT.

The rearrangement links TRBV7-2 to TRBJ2-1, with D maybe TRBD1 (6 bases). The CDR3 extends over 14 amino acids. Trimming took off 1 base at V and 4 bases at J, with 8 bases between the two ends. The germline V gene encodes CDR1 SGHTA and CDR2 FQGNSA. The CDR3 region has the DNA TGTGCCAGCAGCTTAGTGGGGGCTTACAATGAGCAGTTCTTC. It translates to CASSLVGAYNEQFF.

The chain links TRBV6-5 to TRBJ2-3; TRBD2 matches at 8 bases. Germline CDR1 is MNHEY and CDR2 is SVGAGI. The V gene end was trimmed by 9 bases and the J gene end by 2 bases; junction bases not matched to a gene: 7. CDR3 length: 14 amino acids. CDR3 amino acids: CASGVAGLTDTQYF. The DNA for the CDR3 is TGTGCCAGTGGGGTAGCGGGGCTCACAGATACGCAGTATTTT.

A few counts support this clone. This chain links TRBV11-3 with TRBJ2-5, with TRBD2 matching 16 bases. CDR3 length: 18 amino acids. The germline gives CDR1 SGHNT, CDR2 YENEEA. The V segment lost 4 bases and the J segment 4 bases; nucleotides outside the gene matches: 9. CDR3 protein: CASSYGTSGGASGETQYF. As DNA, the CDR3 is TGTGCCAGCAGCTACGGGACTAGCGGGGGGGCCTCAGGAGAGACCCAGTACTTC.

The chain joins TRBV4-1 to TRBJ1-1, with D possibly being TRBD1 (6 bases). With 1 base removed from V and 5 bases from J, the gap between germline ends came to 14 bases. The CDR3 runs to 15 residues. The germline gives CDR1 MGHRA, CDR2 YSYEKL. In nucleotides, the CDR3 is TGCGCCAGCAGCCAAGTGGCCGTGCAGGGGACTGAAGCTTTCTTT. It yields the protein CASSQVAVQGTEAFF.

This clone was counted once. This chain uses TRBV10-2 with TRBJ2-7, with TRBD1 identical over 9 bases. Germline assignment: CDR1 WSHSY and CDR2 SAAADI. After removal of 10 bases from V and 4 bases from J, the junction contained 5 bases not matched to a gene. CDR3 length equals 12 residues. The CDR3 protein is CATAGTGYEQYF. For the CDR3, the DNA is TGCGCCACCGCCGGGACAGGGTACGAGCAGTACTTC.

The chain combines TRBV7-2 with TRBJ2-1; possibly TRBD2 for D (8 bases). Germline CDR1 and CDR2: SGHTA and FQGNSA. The length of the CDR3 is 16 residues. V was pared by 5 bases and J by 0 bases, with 14 bases between. CDR3 amino acids: CASSHRGLDSYNEQFF. CDR3 nucleotides: TGTGCCAGCAGCCACAGGGGACTAGACTCCTACAATGAGCAGTTCTTC.

J is TRBJ2-7 and V is TRBV2, with D maybe TRBD1 (5 bases). In germline, CDR1 is SNHLY, CDR2 FYNNEI. Deletions cut 5 bases from V and 6 bases from J, with 8 bases between. The CDR3 is made up of 11 amino acids. The CDR3 DNA is TGTGCCAGCAGTCACCAGGGCGAGCAGTACTTC. Amino acid sequence: CASSHQGEQYF. The variable domain in full, with the rest retrieved from reference TRBV2 and TRBJ2-7, is EPEVTQTPSHQVTQMGQEVILRCVPISNHLYFYWYRQILGQKVEFLVSFYNNEISEKSEIFDDQFSVERPDGSNFTLKIRSTKLEDSAMYFCASSHQGEQYFGPGTRLTVT.

The chain joins TRBV9 to TRBJ1-1; 7 positions match TRBD1. J was trimmed by 8 bases and V by 2 bases; bases with no gene match: 6. The CDR3 is 13 amino acids. In germline, CDR1 is SGDLS, CDR2 YYNGEE. CDR3 DNA sequence: TGTGCCAGCAGCGTTGGGGACAGCCCAGAAGCTTTCTTT. This gives the protein CASSVGDSPEAFF.

This chain uses TRBV11-3 with TRBJ1-1, with D maybe TRBD1 (5 bases). The CDR3 sequence is 14 residues long. V was pared by 5 bases and J by 4 bases, with 14 bases between. Germline V lookup: CDR1 SGHNT, CDR2 YENEEA. DNA of the CDR3: TGTGCCAGCAGCCCTGGGGAGGGGAGCACTGAAGCTTTCTTT. Protein product: CASSPGEGSTEAFF.

The sample holds a few counts of this clone. This rearrangement joins TRBV7-2 to TRBJ2-5; D could derive from TRBD1 or TRBD2 (6 bases each). Germline loops: CDR1 SGHTA, CDR2 FQGNSA. CDR3 length: 13 residues. CDR3 in DNA: TGTGCTAGCGGCCAGGGGATGGTGGAGACCCAGTACTTC. Amino acids: CASGQGMVETQYF.

This chain links TRBV7-6 with TRBJ2-5, with 15 bases aligning to TRBD2. With V trimmed by 3 bases and J by 1 base, 0 bases remained unmatched. The CDR3 totals 16 residues. CDR1 and CDR2 from the germline V gene are SGHVS and FNYEAQ. The CDR3 sequence is CASSLGLAGGQETQYF. In DNA, the CDR3 is TGTGCCAGCAGCTTGGGACTAGCGGGGGGCCAAGAGACCCAGTACTTC.

The rearrangement joins TRBV4-1 to TRBJ2-3; 9 bases match TRBD1. This CDR3 spans 15 amino acids. Per germline, CDR1 MGHRA and CDR2 YSYEKL. V shed 1 base, J shed 3 bases, and the junction held 2 bases outside the gene matches. CDR3 protein: CASSQGQGGTDTQYF. The CDR3 bases are TGCGCCAGCAGCCAAGGACAGGGGGGTACAGATACGCAGTATTTT.

This chain joins TRBV29-1 and TRBJ2-5, with 9 nucleotides matching TRBD2. From germline, CDR1 is SQVTM and CDR2 ANQGSEA. With 6 bases clipped from V and 0 bases from J, the junction kept 8 bases outside the gene matches. This CDR3 contains 15 residues. The CDR3: CSVASSGAYQETQYF. CDR3 in DNA: TGCAGCGTGGCTTCTAGCGGGGCGTACCAAGAGACCCAGTACTTC.

This chain joins TRBV6-1 and TRBJ2-2, with 7 bases lining up with TRBD2. CDR1 and CDR2 (germline): MNHNS, SASEGT. Trimming cost V 2 bases and J 7 bases; bases outside gene matches: 1. The CDR3 totals 13 residues. CDR3 region: CASSEWGGGELFF. CDR3 bases: TGTGCCAGCAGTGAATGGGGGGGCGGGGAGCTGTTTTTT.

This clone came up a few times. The chain has TRBV18 and TRBJ2-7, with TRBD2 matching 9 bases. The germline V gene has CDR1 KGHSH and CDR2 LQKENI. CDR3 size: 13 residues. With 6 bases clipped from V and 5 bases from J, the junction kept 5 bases outside the gene matches. CDR3 protein: CASSRGLADEQYF. The CDR3 nucleotides read TGTGCCAGCTCGCGGGGACTAGCCGACGAGCAGTACTTC. Filled out from reference TRBV18 and TRBJ2-7, the complete variable domain reads NAGVMQNPRHLVRRRGQEARLRCSPMKGHSHVYWYRQLPEEGLKFMVYLQKENIIDESGMPKERFSAEFPKEGPSILRIQQVVRGDSAAYFCASSRGLADEQYFGPGTRLTVT.

The genes are TRBV6-5 and TRBJ1-1, with TRBD1 matching 7 bases. The CDR3 sequence is 16 residues long. The V and J ends lost 0 bases and 11 bases, in that order; junction bases with no gene match: 15. CDR1 MNHEY and CDR2 SVGAGI come from the germline V gene. Written as DNA, the CDR3 is TGTGCCAGCAGTTACTCTGAGAGACTCAGGGGGAGATGGGCTTTCTTT. It specifies CASSYSERLRGRWAFF.

The rearrangement uses TRBV5-1 and TRBJ2-2, with 7 positions matching TRBD1. CDR3 size: 15 residues. Germline loops: CDR1 SGHRS, CDR2 YFSETQ. Trimming at V came to 4 bases and at J to 5 bases, leaving 8 bases not matched to a gene. The CDR3, as DNA: TGCGCCAGCAGCCCTGACAGGGTGGGGACCGGGGAGCTGTTTTTT. Translation: CASSPDRVGTGELFF.

This clone has only one observation. The V call is TRBV7-9, the J call TRBJ2-2; 7 positions agree with TRBD1. Trimming at V came to 7 bases and at J to 6 bases, leaving 11 bases not matched to a gene. Germline values: CDR1 SEHNR, CDR2 FQNEAQ (reference sequence). The CDR3 is 15 amino acids. The CDR3 loop is CASTRGIGAAGELFF. The CDR3 DNA sequence: TGTGCCAGCACCAGGGGGATCGGAGCGGCCGGGGAGCTGTTTTTT.

This chain uses TRBV19 with TRBJ1-3; 7 bases are a match to TRBD1. J gave up 0 bases and V 5 bases, and 4 bases lay outside the gene matches. The germline CDR1 and CDR2 sequences are LNHDA and SQIVND (reference sequence). The CDR3 consists of 15 residues. CDR3 loop: CASSVDRASGNTIYF. For the CDR3, the DNA is TGTGCCAGTAGTGTTGACAGGGCCTCTGGAAACACCATATATTTT.

The genes are TRBV12-5 and TRBJ2-7; D might be TRBD1 (5 bases). Germline V gene lookup returns CDR1 LGHNT and CDR2 FRNRAP. The CDR3 sequence is 16 residues long. V was pared by 0 bases and J by 3 bases, with 15 bases between. CDR3 residues: CASGLVLLGHHYEQYF. The CDR3 DNA follows: TGTGCTAGTGGTTTGGTTCTGCTGGGGCATCACTACGAGCAGTACTTC.

The V call is TRBV2, the J call TRBJ1-1; 9 bases are shared with TRBD1. The CDR3 length is 15 residues. The junction had 3 bases not matched to a gene; V was cut back by 3 bases and J by 1 base. CDR1 is SNHLY and CDR2 is FYNNEI in the germline V gene. DNA for the CDR3: TGTGCCAGCAGTGACCTGGGACAGGGGAACACTGAAGCTTTCTTT. Translating it yields CASSDLGQGNTEAFF.

The chain couples TRBV6-6 to TRBJ2-5, with TRBD2 matching over 9 bases. Germline V gene lookup returns CDR1 MNHNY and CDR2 SVGAGI (reference sequence). The V and J ends lost 8 bases and 1 base, in that order; junction bases with no gene match: 11. The CDR3 is 16 amino acids. Here the CDR3 DNA reads TGTGCCAGCCTCCCGGGGCGGGGGGGAATCCAAGAGACCCAGTACTTC. Translation: CASLPGRGGIQETQYF.

The rearrangement uses TRBV4-3 and TRBJ1-1, with TRBD1 matching over 8 bases. After removal of 3 bases from V and 1 base from J, the junction contained 4 bases not matched to a gene. In germline, CDR1 is LGHNA, CDR2 YSLEER. This CDR3 is 15 amino acids long. The CDR3 bases are TGCGCCAGCAGCCAGAGACAGGGGAGGAACACTGAAGCTTTCTTT. This translates into CASSQRQGRNTEAFF.

The chain links TRBV4-1 to TRBJ2-7; 9 nucleotides align to TRBD1. V trimming: 2 bases; J trimming: 5 bases; junction bases outside the gene matches: 7. Germline loops: CDR1 MGHRA, CDR2 YSYEKL. The CDR3 has 15 amino acids. Written as DNA, the CDR3 is TGCGCCAGCAGCCAACTCTGGGACAGGGCAAACGAGCAGTACTTC. Amino acid sequence: CASSQLWDRANEQYF.